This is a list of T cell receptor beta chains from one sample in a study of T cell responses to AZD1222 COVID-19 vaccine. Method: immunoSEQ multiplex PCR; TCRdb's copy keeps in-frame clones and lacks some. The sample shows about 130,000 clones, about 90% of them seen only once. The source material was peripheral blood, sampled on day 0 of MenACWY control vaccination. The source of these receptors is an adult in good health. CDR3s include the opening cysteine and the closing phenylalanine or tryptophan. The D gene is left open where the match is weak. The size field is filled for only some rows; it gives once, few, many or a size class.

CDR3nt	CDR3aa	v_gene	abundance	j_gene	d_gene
TGTGCCAGCAGCGCCCTAGCGGACAATGAGCAGTTCTTC	CASSALADNEQFF	TRBV9	.	TRBJ2-1	TRBD2
TGCAGCGTTAGGACTCCAATGGGAGCTTTCTTT	CSVRTPMGAFF	TRBV29-1	.	TRBJ1-1	.
TGTGCCAGCAGCTTAGGCCATCTCCAGCCCCAGCATTTT	CASSLGHLQPQHF	TRBV7-2	.	TRBJ1-5	.
TGTGCCAGCAGCTTAGGGACAGGGGGCGCGGGCCAGCCCCAGCATTTT	CASSLGTGGAGQPQHF	TRBV7-2	once	TRBJ1-5	TRBD1
TGTGCCAGCAGCTTACCAGCGTCAGGGGGTCCTACGAACACTGAAGCTTTCTTT	CASSLPASGGPTNTEAFF	TRBV7-9	once	TRBJ1-1	TRBD1
TGTGCCAGCAGCTTAGTGAGGAGATCCGGACGGACGAGCTCCTACAATGAGCAGTTCTTC	CASSLVRRSGRTSSYNEQFF	TRBV7-8	.	TRBJ2-1	.
TGTGCCAGCTCACCACCAGGGCGGACCGGGGAGCTGTTTTTT	CASSPPGRTGELFF	TRBV18	.	TRBJ2-2	.
TGTGCCAGCAGCTTGGGACAGATGAACACTGAAGCTTTCTTT	CASSLGQMNTEAFF	TRBV5-6	.	TRBJ1-1	.
TGTGCCAGCAGCGTAGGGTCTAATTCACCCCTCCACTTT	CASSVGSNSPLHF	TRBV9	.	TRBJ1-6	.
TGTGCCAGCAGCTTTGGGAGTTCCTACGAGCAGTACTTC	CASSFGSSYEQYF	TRBV5-4	.	TRBJ2-7	.
TGTGCCAGTAGCGTAACAGGGGGCGGCACAGATACGCAGTATTTT	CASSVTGGGTDTQYF	TRBV19	.	TRBJ2-3	TRBD1
TGTGCCAGCAGCGTAGACCCAGCGCGGACCACAGATACGCAGTATTTT	CASSVDPARTTDTQYF	TRBV9	.	TRBJ2-3	.
TGTGCCAGCAGTTCCCGACAGGGTTTGAATTCACCCCTCCACTTT	CASSSRQGLNSPLHF	TRBV28	.	TRBJ1-6	TRBD1
TGTGCCAGCAGCTTAGACAGGCCTAGCTCCTACGAGCAGTACTTC	CASSLDRPSSYEQYF	TRBV13	.	TRBJ2-7	.
TGTGCCAGCAGTGGGGACAGAACCTCCTATGGCTACACCTTC	CASSGDRTSYGYTF	TRBV2	.	TRBJ1-2	TRBD1
TGTGCCAGCAGTCCCCGGGACAGCTATGGCTACACCTTC	CASSPRDSYGYTF	TRBV27	.	TRBJ1-2	TRBD1
TGTGCCAGTAGTCGGGACATCGCGGGGCCCCAGCATTTT	CASSRDIAGPQHF	TRBV19	.	TRBJ1-5	.
TGCAGCGTAGCGGGGCTGAGCTCCTACGAGCAGTACTTC	CSVAGLSSYEQYF	TRBV29-1	.	TRBJ2-7	TRBD2
TGTGCCACCAGTGATCCGGACCATACGAACACCGGGGAGCTGTTTTTT	CATSDPDHTNTGELFF	TRBV24-1	.	TRBJ2-2	.
TGTGCCAGCAGCTTAACAGGACTAGCGGGAGGGTATGGGGCCAACGTCCTGACTTTC	CASSLTGLAGGYGANVLTF	TRBV7-3	.	TRBJ2-6	TRBD2
TGTGCCAGCAGCTTTCAGTCTAGCTCCTATAATTCACCCCTCCACTTT	CASSFQSSSYNSPLHF	TRBV7-9	.	TRBJ1-6	.
TGCAGCGCTGGGTGGGGTGGCACAGATACGCAGTATTTT	CSAGWGGTDTQYF	TRBV29-1	once	TRBJ2-3	.
TGCGCCAGCAGTCTGGACAGTACTGAAGCTTTCTTT	CASSLDSTEAFF	TRBV5-1	.	TRBJ1-1	.
TGTGCCAGCAGTTTACTAGCGGGCTCCTACGAGCAGTACTTC	CASSLLAGSYEQYF	TRBV27	.	TRBJ2-7	TRBD2
TGTGCCAGCAGTTTAATAGGACAGGGGGCCGGGAGCACTGAAGCTTTCTTT	CASSLIGQGAGSTEAFF	TRBV28	.	TRBJ1-1	TRBD1
TGTGCCAGTAGGGGGCAGGGTCATCAGCCCCAGCATTTT	CASRGQGHQPQHF	TRBV19	.	TRBJ1-5	.
TGTGCCAGCAGGCGGGCGGCTAACTATGGCTACACCTTC	CASRRAANYGYTF	TRBV25-1	.	TRBJ1-2	.
TGCGCCAGCAGCCAAGATTACGGGGGTCGCTCCTACAATGAGCAGTTCTTC	CASSQDYGGRSYNEQFF	TRBV4-3	.	TRBJ2-1	.
TGCAGCGTTGGGGGGGGAACTAATGAAAAACTGTTTTTT	CSVGGGTNEKLFF	TRBV29-1	.	TRBJ1-4	.
TGTGCCAGCAGCTTGACCTATTACGAGCAGTACTTC	CASSLTYYEQYF	TRBV5-8	.	TRBJ2-7	.
TGTGCCAGCAGCAAAGGAAGGGCAGGGGGCACTGAAGCTTTCTTT	CASSKGRAGGTEAFF	TRBV21-1	.	TRBJ1-1	.
TGTGCCAGCAGCTCGCTTACTAGCGGGAGAGGGTTTGAGCAGTTCTTC	CASSSLTSGRGFEQFF	TRBV7-2	.	TRBJ2-1	TRBD2
TGTGCCAGCAGCCAAGAGACTGGCAATCAGCCCCAGCATTTT	CASSQETGNQPQHF	TRBV3-1/TRBV3-2	.	TRBJ1-5	.
TGTGCCAGCAGCGCAGGGACTAGCGGGAGTCTTTTCACAGATACGCAGTATTTT	CASSAGTSGSLFTDTQYF	TRBV5-5	.	TRBJ2-3	TRBD2
TGTGCCAGCAGTTTATTAGTCGGGACAGGGGGAGGTATAGGTGGCAATGAGCAGTTCTTC	CASSLLVGTGGGIGGNEQFF	TRBV28	.	TRBJ2-1	TRBD1
TGTGCCAGCAGCTTTCCCTGGGGGCTAGCGGGGAACACCGGGGAGCTGTTTTTT	CASSFPWGLAGNTGELFF	TRBV11-2	.	TRBJ2-2	TRBD2
TGCGCCAGCAGCGCCCGGGACTTTACCGGGGAGCTGTTTTTT	CASSARDFTGELFF	TRBV4-1	.	TRBJ2-2	.
TGTGCCAGCAGCGGGACTAGCTACAATGAGCAGTTCTTC	CASSGTSYNEQFF	TRBV28	.	TRBJ2-1	TRBD2
TGTGCCAGCAGCTTATCAGGACCGGTAAACACTGAAGCTTTCTTT	CASSLSGPVNTEAFF	TRBV7-2	.	TRBJ1-1	.
TGCAGCGTTGAAGATCTCCGGGGTGGGGAAGGATCACCCCTCCACTTT	CSVEDLRGGEGSPLHF	TRBV29-1	.	TRBJ1-6	.
TGCAGCGTTGAAGAAGATCCGGGACAGGGGAACTATGGCTACACCTTC	CSVEEDPGQGNYGYTF	TRBV29-1	.	TRBJ1-2	TRBD1
TGCGCCAGCGGAGGACTAGCGGGAGCCACCGAGCAGTACTTC	CASGGLAGATEQYF	TRBV10-2	few	TRBJ2-7	TRBD2
TGTGCCAGCAGTTTAGTGGGGAACCCCACAGATACGCAGTATTTT	CASSLVGNPTDTQYF	TRBV28	medium-sized	TRBJ2-3	.
TGCGCCAGCAGTGATACAGGGAGCTATGGCTACACCTTC	CASSDTGSYGYTF	TRBV10-1	.	TRBJ1-2	.
TGTGCCAGCAGCTTGTATGACACCGGGGAGCTGTTTTTT	CASSLYDTGELFF	TRBV11-2	.	TRBJ2-2	.
TGTGCCAGCAGCCAACCTAGCGCAACTAATGAAAAACTGTTTTTT	CASSQPSATNEKLFF	TRBV7-9	.	TRBJ1-4	.
TGTGCCAGTAGGAGAGCTAGCGAATACAATGAGCAGTTCTTC	CASRRASEYNEQFF	TRBV15	.	TRBJ2-1	.
TGTGCCAGCAGCTTAGGGCAGCTAGCGGGGATCAATGAGCAGTTCTTC	CASSLGQLAGINEQFF	TRBV7-9	.	TRBJ2-1	TRBD2